This T cell receptor beta chain emerged from a study of blood T cells in healthy people across ages. The overall study: Per every two T cells, about one barcoded beta molecule was captured by template switching.

Then a second PCR, running roughly 7 to 11 cycles, was carried out with a sample-barcoded 5' primer and a J-beta primer mix. TCRdb re-derived calls from the 5' RACE reads in MiXCR, one entry per CDR3 protein. The repertoire consists of 1,500,000 or so distinct CDR3 sequences, with 59% occurring once and the leading ten covering 6.5% to 8.5%. Study outcomes and limitations: Roughly linear declines in TCR beta diversity per million T cells occurred with age.

Germline CDR1 reads SGHRS; CDR2 reads YFSETQ. The CDR3 runs to 14 residues. On this clonotype itself: The antigen remains unidentified. Germline is not matched at one junction end, which may reflect a read error.

Aged about 6 to 95, donors were systemically healthy Caucasians from Russia. V usage is TRBV5-1 and J usage is TRBJ2-7; D remains unclear. Sequenced: blood. This receptor was taken from a man between 18 and 29 years old in good health. The CDR3 coding sequence is TGCGTCAGCAGCTTGGTAACCCAGCCCTACGAGCAGTACTTC. This gives the protein CVSSLVTQPYEQYF. Supplemented by reference TRBV5-1 and TRBJ2-7, the full variable domain reads KAGVTQTPRYLIKTRGQQVTLSCSPISGHRSVSWYQQTPGQGLQFLFEYFSETQRNKGNFPGRFSGRQFSNSRSEMNVSTLELGDSALYLCVSSLVTQPYEQYFGPGTRLTVT.